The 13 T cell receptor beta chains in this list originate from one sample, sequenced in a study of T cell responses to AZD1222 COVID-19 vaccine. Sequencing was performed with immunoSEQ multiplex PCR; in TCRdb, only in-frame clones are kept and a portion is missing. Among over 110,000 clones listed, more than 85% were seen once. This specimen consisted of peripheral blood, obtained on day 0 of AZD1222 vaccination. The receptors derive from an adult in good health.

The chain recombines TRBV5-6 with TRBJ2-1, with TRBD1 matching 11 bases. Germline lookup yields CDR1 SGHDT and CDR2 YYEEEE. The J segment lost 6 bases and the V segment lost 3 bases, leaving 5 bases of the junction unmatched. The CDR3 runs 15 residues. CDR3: CASSYTGTGGNEQFF. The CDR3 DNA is TGTGCCAGCAGCTACACCGGGACAGGGGGCAATGAGCAGTTCTTC.

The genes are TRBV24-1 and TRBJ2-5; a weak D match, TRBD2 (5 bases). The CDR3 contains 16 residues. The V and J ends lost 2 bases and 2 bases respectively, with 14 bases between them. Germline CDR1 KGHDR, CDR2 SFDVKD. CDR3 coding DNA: TGTGCCACCAGTGATTCTCGGGGAACAGATCAAGAGACCCAGTACTTC. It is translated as CATSDSRGTDQETQYF.

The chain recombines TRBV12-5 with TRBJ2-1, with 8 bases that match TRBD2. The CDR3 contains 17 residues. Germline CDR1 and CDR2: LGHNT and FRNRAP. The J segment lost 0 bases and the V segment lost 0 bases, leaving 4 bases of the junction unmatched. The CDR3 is CASGLVQAGVSYNEQFF. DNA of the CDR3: TGTGCTAGTGGTTTGGTACAAGCGGGGGTCTCCTACAATGAGCAGTTCTTC.

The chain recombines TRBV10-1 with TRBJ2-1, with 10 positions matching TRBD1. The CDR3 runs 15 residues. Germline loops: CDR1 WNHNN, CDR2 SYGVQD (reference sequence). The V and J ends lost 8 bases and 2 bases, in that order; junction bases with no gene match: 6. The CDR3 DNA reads TGCGCCAGCCCTTTTGACAGGGGGCCCTACAATGAGCAGTTCTTC. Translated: CASPFDRGPYNEQFF.

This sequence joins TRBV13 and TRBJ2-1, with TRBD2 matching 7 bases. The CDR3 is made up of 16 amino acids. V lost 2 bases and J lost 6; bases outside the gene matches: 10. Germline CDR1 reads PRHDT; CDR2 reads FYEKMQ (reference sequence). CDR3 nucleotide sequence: TGTGCCAGCAGCTTACTCTCAGCGGGACCGGGCAATGAGCAGTTCTTC. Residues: CASSLLSAGPGNEQFF. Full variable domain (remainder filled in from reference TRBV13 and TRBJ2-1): AAGVIQSPRHLIKEKRETATLKCYPIPRHDTVYWYQQGPGQDPQFLISFYEKMQSDKGSIPDRFSAQQFSDYHSELNMSSLELGDSALYFCASSLLSAGPGNEQFFGPGTRLTVL.

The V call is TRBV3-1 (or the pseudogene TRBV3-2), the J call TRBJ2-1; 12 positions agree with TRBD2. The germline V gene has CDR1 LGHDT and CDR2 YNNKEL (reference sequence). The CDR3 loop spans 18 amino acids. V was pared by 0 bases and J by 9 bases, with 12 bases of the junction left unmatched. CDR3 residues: CASSQETSGRLGNSEQFF. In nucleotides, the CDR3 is TGTGCCAGCAGCCAAGAGACTAGCGGGAGATTGGGTAATAGTGAGCAGTTCTTC.

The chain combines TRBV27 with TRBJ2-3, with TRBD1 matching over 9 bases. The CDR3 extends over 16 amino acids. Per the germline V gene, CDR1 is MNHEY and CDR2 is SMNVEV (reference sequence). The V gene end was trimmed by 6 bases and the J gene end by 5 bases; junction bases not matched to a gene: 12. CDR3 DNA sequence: TGTGCCAGCAGCTTAACCGGGACAGGGAGAGGAGATACGCAGTATTTT. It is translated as CASSLTGTGRGDTQYF.

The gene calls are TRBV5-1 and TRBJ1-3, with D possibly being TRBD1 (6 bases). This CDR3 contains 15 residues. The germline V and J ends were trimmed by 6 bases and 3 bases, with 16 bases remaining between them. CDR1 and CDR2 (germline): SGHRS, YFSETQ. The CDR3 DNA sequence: TGCGCCAGCAAGGCCGACGGGGGCGGTGGAAACACCATATATTTT. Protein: CASKADGGGGNTIYF. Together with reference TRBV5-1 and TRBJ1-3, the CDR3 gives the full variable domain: KAGVTQTPRYLIKTRGQQVTLSCSPISGHRSVSWYQQTPGQGLQFLFEYFSETQRNKGNFPGRFSGRQFSNSRSEMNVSTLELGDSALYLCASKADGGGGNTIYFGEGSWLTVV.

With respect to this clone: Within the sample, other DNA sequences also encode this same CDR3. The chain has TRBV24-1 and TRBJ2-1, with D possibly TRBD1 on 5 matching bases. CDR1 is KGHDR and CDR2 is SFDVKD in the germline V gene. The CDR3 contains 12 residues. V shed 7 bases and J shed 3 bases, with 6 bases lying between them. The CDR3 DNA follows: TGTGCCACCAGCGACAGCTACAATGAGCAGTTCTTC. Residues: CATSDSYNEQFF.

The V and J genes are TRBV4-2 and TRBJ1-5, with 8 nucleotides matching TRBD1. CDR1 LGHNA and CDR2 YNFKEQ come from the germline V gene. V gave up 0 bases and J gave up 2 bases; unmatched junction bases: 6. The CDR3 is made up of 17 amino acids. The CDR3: CASSQDRETGGNQPQHF. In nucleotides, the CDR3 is TGTGCCAGCAGCCAAGATAGGGAGACAGGGGGCAATCAGCCCCAGCATTTT.

CDR3 loop: CASRALGSPLHF. CDR3 DNA sequence: TGTGCCAGCAGGGCCTTAGGGTCACCCCTCCACTTT. The V gene is TRBV13, the J gene TRBJ1-6; no definite D call. The V end lost 6 bases, the J end lost 10 bases, and 10 bases lay between the germline ends. CDR1 PRHDT and CDR2 FYEKMQ come from the germline V gene (reference sequence). The CDR3 has 12 amino acids.

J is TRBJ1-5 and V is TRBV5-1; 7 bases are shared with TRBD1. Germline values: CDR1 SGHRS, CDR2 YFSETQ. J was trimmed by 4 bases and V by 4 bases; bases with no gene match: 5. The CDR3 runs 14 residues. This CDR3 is CASSAGTENQPQHF. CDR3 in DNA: TGCGCCAGCAGCGCCGGGACAGAGAATCAGCCCCAGCATTTT. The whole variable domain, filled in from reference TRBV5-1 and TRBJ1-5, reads KAGVTQTPRYLIKTRGQQVTLSCSPISGHRSVSWYQQTPGQGLQFLFEYFSETQRNKGNFPGRFSGRQFSNSRSEMNVSTLELGDSALYLCASSAGTENQPQHFGDGTRLSIL.

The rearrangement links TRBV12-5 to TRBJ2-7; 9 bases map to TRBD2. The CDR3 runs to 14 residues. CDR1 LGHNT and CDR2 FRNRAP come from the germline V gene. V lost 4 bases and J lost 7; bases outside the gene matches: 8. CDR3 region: CASGSGLAGAEQYF. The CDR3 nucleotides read TGTGCTAGTGGTTCGGGACTAGCCGGAGCGGAGCAGTACTTC. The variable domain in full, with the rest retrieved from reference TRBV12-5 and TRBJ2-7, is DARVTQTPRHKVTEMGQEVTMRCQPILGHNTVFWYRQTMMQGLELLAYFRNRAPLDDSGMPKDRFSAEMPDATLATLKIQPSEPRDSAVYFCASGSGLAGAEQYFGPGTRLTVT.